The 8 T cell receptor beta chains below all came from one sample that was sequenced in a study of T cell changes during pregnancy in multiple sclerosis. Clones were sequenced by immunoSEQ multiplex PCR, and TCRdb holds only the in-frame ones, with some missing. Here the sample spans 99,000 or so clones, approximately 95% being singletons. The source material was peripheral blood, sampled after pregnancy. All receptors derive from a female donor with multiple sclerosis, enrolled in a pregnancy study.

The chain combines TRBV28 with TRBJ2-7; possibly TRBD1 for D (6 bases). Germline CDR1 is MDHEN and CDR2 is SYDVKM. V was trimmed by 1 base and J by 5 bases, leaving 15 bases between them. CDR3 length: 15 amino acids. The CDR3 DNA is TGTGCCAGCAGTTTATTGGGAAGCCGGGACAACGAGCAGTACTTC. Translating gives CASSLLGSRDNEQYF.

The chain recombines TRBV2 with TRBJ1-1; no firm D call. Germline loops: CDR1 SNHLY, CDR2 FYNNEI. This CDR3 has 14 amino acids. V lost 1 base and J 3 bases, leaving 9 bases between the germline ends. The CDR3 region has the DNA TGTGCCAGCAGTGAAGTGGGCTTCGACACTGAAGCTTTCTTT. Amino acid sequence: CASSEVGFDTEAFF.

The chain uses TRBV15 and TRBJ1-1; TRBD1 aligns across 10 bases. The germline CDR1 and CDR2 sequences are LNHNV and YYDKDF (reference sequence). This CDR3 spans 14 amino acids. Germline trimming cut 3 bases from V and 11 bases from J; bases unmatched to any gene: 9. The CDR3 here is CATSRTGGPIGAFF. The CDR3 region has the DNA TGTGCCACCAGCAGGACAGGGGGCCCCATAGGGGCTTTCTTT.

The rearrangement links TRBV27 to TRBJ1-6; 8 bases are shared with TRBD1. Looked up from germline, CDR1 is MNHEY and CDR2 is SMNVEV (reference sequence). V dropped 7 bases and J dropped 9; count of bases not matched to a gene: 5. The CDR3 contains 13 residues. DNA of the CDR3: TGTGCCAGCACAGGGGGCTTGGGTTCACCCCTCCACTTT. Protein: CASTGGLGSPLHF.

This clone was picked up one time. This chain connects TRBV6-5 to TRBJ2-7, with unresolved D. Trimming pared 2 bases from V and 3 bases from J, leaving 5 bases between. This CDR3 is 12 amino acids long. The germline V gene encodes CDR1 MNHEY and CDR2 SVGAGI. Written as DNA, the CDR3 is TGTGCCAGCAGTTACAACAACTACGAGCAGTACTTC. Residues: CASSYNNYEQYF.

V usage is TRBV11-2 and J usage is TRBJ1-1; a possible D gene is TRBD1 (6 bases). CDR3 size: 13 residues. Per the germline V gene, CDR1 is SGHAT and CDR2 is FQNNGV. V was pared by 6 bases and J by 6 bases, with 14 bases between. The CDR3 coding sequence is TGTGCCAGCAGGCAACCGGGACACCCTGAAGCTTTCTTT. It is translated as CASRQPGHPEAFF.

CDR3 in DNA: TGTGCCAGCAGCCTCGCTCCGGGACTTTCAAGGGGCCAGTACTTC. Translation gives CASSLAPGLSRGQYF. The rearrangement uses TRBV11-2 and TRBJ2-5; D is perhaps TRBD2 (6 bases). Deletions cut 5 bases from V and 10 bases from J, with 23 bases between. Germline lookup yields CDR1 SGHAT and CDR2 FQNNGV. The CDR3 totals 15 residues.

The J gene is TRBJ2-2, the V gene TRBV9, with TRBD1 identical over 9 bases. This CDR3 contains 16 residues. Germline V gene lookup returns CDR1 SGDLS and CDR2 YYNGEE. V lost 3 bases, J lost 5 bases, and 8 bases stayed unmatched. CDR3 in amino acids: CASSAVQGARTGELFF. The CDR3 DNA follows: TGTGCCAGCAGCGCCGTACAGGGGGCGCGGACCGGGGAGCTGTTTTTT.